The present TCR beta chain was sequenced within a study of T-cell reconstitution after alpha-beta-depleted transplantation in children. Whole-study findings and limits: Expanded clones from the graft, numbering several hundred, reportedly supplied alpha-beta T cells about two months after transplant. The study traced high day-60 TCRbeta diversity in some patients to surviving recipient T cells and thymic progenitors. Once a year had passed after transplant, T-cell counts and diversity came mostly from newly produced T cells.

This sample's TCRbeta library carried unique molecular identifier barcodes. TCRdb itself ran the PCR reads through MiXCR, one entry per CDR3 protein. The data show about 150,000 distinct CDR3 sequences, around 9% seen once. About this clonotype itself: The antigen is not known.

The CDR3 sequence is 12 residues long. Looked up from germline, CDR1 is DFQATT and CDR2 is SNEGSKA (reference sequence). Trimming removed 5 bases at V and 5 bases at J, with 10 bases between. The source of this sequence is a female patient aged 2-10 years who had a stem cell transplant for congenital amegakaryocytic thrombocytopenia, so the T cells may come from the graft donor. Sequenced here: PBMCs, mostly from graft donor cells, sampled 180 days after TCRalphabeta/CD19-depleted stem cell transplant. The gene calls are TRBV20-1 and TRBJ1-5, with TRBD1 as a possible D gene (6 bases). The CDR3 DNA reads as TGCAGTGCTGGTCAGGGGCATCAGCCCCAGCATTTT. Protein product: CSAGQGHQPQHF.